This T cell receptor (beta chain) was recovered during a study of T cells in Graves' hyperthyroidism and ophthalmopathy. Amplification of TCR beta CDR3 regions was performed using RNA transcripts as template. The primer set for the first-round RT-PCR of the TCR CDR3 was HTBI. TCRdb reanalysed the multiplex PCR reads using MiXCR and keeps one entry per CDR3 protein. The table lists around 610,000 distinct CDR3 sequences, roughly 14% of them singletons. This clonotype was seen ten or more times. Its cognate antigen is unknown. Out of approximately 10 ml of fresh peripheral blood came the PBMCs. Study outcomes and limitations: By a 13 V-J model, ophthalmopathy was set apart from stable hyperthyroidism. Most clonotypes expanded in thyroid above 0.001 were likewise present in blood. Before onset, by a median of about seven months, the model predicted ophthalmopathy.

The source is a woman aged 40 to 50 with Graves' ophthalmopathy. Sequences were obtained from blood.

CDR3 in amino acids: CASSTAGEYEQYF. CDR3 DNA: TGCGCCAGCAGCACAGCGGGAGAATACGAGCAGTACTTC. The chain is built from TRBV5-1 and TRBJ2-7, with 8 bases identical to TRBD2. The CDR3 has 13 residues. CDR1 is SGHRS and CDR2 is YFSETQ in the germline V gene. V dropped 4 bases and J dropped 4; count of bases not matched to a gene: 4.